This T cell receptor beta chain is from a study of blood T cell repertoires in COVID-19. Study overall: T cells, B-cell-depleted T cells, or PBMCs provided the cDNA or gDNA that served as material.

Germline-derived CDR1 and CDR2 are SGHRS and YFSETQ. Unmatched junction bases numbered 2, after V lost 6 bases and J lost 3 bases. The CDR3 is made up of 13 amino acids. Enrolment of Seattle patients took place during active infection, and they were followed longitudinally. Original handling: Amplifying reference gene primers gave estimates of nucleated cell counts. Assay: immunoSEQ multiplex PCR; the TCRdb copy retains only in-frame clones and omits some. V and J calls and clone size follow that table, whereas D and trimming were derived from the DNA. The table has hundreds of thousands of clones, 88% seen once.

Sample: peripheral blood. This TCR was recovered from a woman in her seventies with COVID-19, enrolled during active disease. The chain recombines TRBV5-1 with TRBJ2-1, with 8 bases identical to TRBD2. Written as DNA, the CDR3 is TGCGCCAGCAACGCGGGGGGCTACAATGAGCAGTTCTTC. This sequence encodes CASNAGGYNEQFF.